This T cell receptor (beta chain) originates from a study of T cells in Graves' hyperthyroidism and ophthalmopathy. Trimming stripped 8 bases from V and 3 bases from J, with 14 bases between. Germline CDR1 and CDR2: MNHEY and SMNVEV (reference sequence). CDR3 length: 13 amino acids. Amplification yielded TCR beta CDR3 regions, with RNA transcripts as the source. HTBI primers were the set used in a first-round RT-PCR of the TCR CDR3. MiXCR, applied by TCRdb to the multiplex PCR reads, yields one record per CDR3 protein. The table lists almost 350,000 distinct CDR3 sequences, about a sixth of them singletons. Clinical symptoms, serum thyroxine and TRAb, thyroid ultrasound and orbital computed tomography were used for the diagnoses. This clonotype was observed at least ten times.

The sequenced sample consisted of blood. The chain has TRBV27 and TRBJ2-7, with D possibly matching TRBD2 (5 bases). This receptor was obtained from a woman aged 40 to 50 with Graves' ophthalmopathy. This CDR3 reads CASRSGSYYEQYF. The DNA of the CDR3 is TGTGCCAGCCGGAGCGGTTCTTACTACGAGCAGTACTTC.